Following are 11 T cell receptor beta chains from one sample sequenced in a study of blood T cell repertoires in COVID-19. This table comes from immunoSEQ multiplex PCR, and its TCRdb copy is limited to in-frame clones, with some not included. The sample lists 120,000 to 150,000 clones, 88% occurring once. Sequenced material: peripheral blood. These TCRs come from a human donor with COVID-19, enrolled during active disease. The donor label of this sample is uncertain.

This clone turned up a few times. This chain uses TRBV10-2 with TRBJ1-1; D is ambiguous. Trimming left V 6 bases short and J 7 bases short, with 12 bases between. This CDR3 has 12 amino acids. Germline V gives CDR1 WSHSY, CDR2 SAAADI. CDR3 protein: CASSETPLEAFF. The CDR3, as DNA: TGCGCCAGCAGCGAGACTCCCCTTGAAGCTTTCTTT.

The rearrangement uses TRBV2 and TRBJ2-1, with a possible D match to TRBD2 (5 bases). V lost 2 bases and J 14 bases, leaving 19 bases between the germline ends. Germline assignment: CDR1 SNHLY and CDR2 FYNNEI. The CDR3 loop spans 14 amino acids. As DNA, the CDR3 is TGTGCCAGCAGTGAAATCGTAGGAGGACCCTCAGAGTTCTTC. Translation: CASSEIVGGPSEFF.

This clone showed up just once. This chain uses TRBV28 with TRBJ1-4, with 12 bases identical to TRBD1. The germline V gene encodes CDR1 MDHEN and CDR2 SYDVKM. This CDR3 has 17 residues. V lost 2 bases and J lost 11; bases outside the gene matches: 12. CDR3 region: CASSLGGQGASRAKLFF. The CDR3, as DNA: TGTGCCAGCAGTTTAGGGGGACAGGGGGCGTCGCGGGCTAAACTGTTTTTT. Together with reference TRBV28 and TRBJ1-4, the CDR3 gives the full variable domain: DVKVTQSSRYLVKRTGEKVFLECVQDMDHENMFWYRQDPGLGLRLIYFSYDVKMKEKGDIPEGYSVSREKKERFSLILESASTNQTSMYLCASSLGGQGASRAKLFFGSGTQLSVL.

The chain has TRBV9 and TRBJ2-7; the match to TRBD1 covers 10 bases. The CDR3 loop spans 17 amino acids. Trimming at V came to 3 bases and at J to 9 bases, leaving 18 bases not matched to a gene. CDR1 SGDLS and CDR2 YYNGEE come from the germline V gene. The CDR3 loop is CASSANRGTGELSWQYF. The CDR3 nucleotides read TGTGCCAGCAGCGCCAACAGGGGGACAGGGGAATTGTCTTGGCAGTACTTC.

The V and J genes are TRBV10-3 and TRBJ1-2, with TRBD1 as a possible D gene (5 bases). The V end was cut by 7 bases, the J end by 1 base, with 13 bases between. This CDR3 has 14 amino acids. From germline, CDR1 is ENHRY and CDR2 SYGVKD. CDR3 in DNA: TGTGCCATCACACCTGGGGGGGATAACTATGGCTACACCTTC. Translated: CAITPGGDNYGYTF.

This chain joins TRBV19 and TRBJ2-3, with 8 bases identical to TRBD2. Looked up from germline, CDR1 is LNHDA and CDR2 is SQIVND (reference sequence). The CDR3 loop spans 18 amino acids. With V trimmed by 3 bases and J by 5 bases, 16 bases remained unmatched. The CDR3 protein is CASSMPSGGGGVGDTQYF. The DNA for the CDR3 is TGTGCCAGTAGTATGCCCAGCGGGGGCGGGGGCGTAGGAGATACGCAGTATTTT.

The chain combines TRBV6-5 with TRBJ1-1, with D tentatively TRBD1 (5 bases). V gave up 7 bases and J gave up 0 bases, with 12 bases separating them. Germline assignment: CDR1 MNHEY and CDR2 SVGAGI. There are 14 residues in the CDR3. CDR3 region: CASISGTMNTEAFF. The CDR3 nucleotides read TGTGCCAGCATCTCCGGGACTATGAACACTGAAGCTTTCTTT.

The rearrangement links TRBV6-5 to TRBJ1-4, with D unresolved. The germline CDR1 and CDR2 sequences are MNHEY and SVGAGI. The V gene lost 8 bases and the J gene lost 2 bases, with 9 bases spanning the gap. The CDR3 spans 13 residues. The CDR3 loop is CASRGETNEKLFF. The CDR3, as DNA: TGTGCCAGCCGGGGAGAGACTAATGAAAAACTGTTTTTT.

The V and J genes are TRBV10-3 and TRBJ1-1, with TRBD1 as a possible D gene (6 bases). CDR1 is ENHRY and CDR2 is SYGVKD in the germline V gene. The CDR3 has 13 residues. The ends were cut back, 7 bases at V and 6 bases at J, with 15 bases in the middle. The CDR3 is CAINRQVGAEAFF. In DNA, the CDR3 is TGTGCCATCAATAGACAGGTCGGCGCTGAAGCTTTCTTT.

V usage is TRBV4-1 and J usage is TRBJ2-2, with a tentative D call TRBD2 (6 bases). CDR1 and CDR2 from the germline V gene are MGHRA and YSYEKL. Trimming pared 3 bases from V and 3 bases from J, leaving 14 bases between. The CDR3 totals 16 residues. The CDR3 here is CASSHDSREHTGELFF. In DNA, the CDR3 is TGCGCCAGCAGCCACGATAGCCGGGAGCACACCGGGGAGCTGTTTTTT.

The chain uses TRBV9 and TRBJ1-2; D call uncertain. The CDR3 spans 12 residues. Germline-derived CDR1 and CDR2 are SGDLS and YYNGEE. The V gene lost 4 bases and the J gene lost 8 bases, with 12 bases spanning the gap. The CDR3 nucleotides are TGTGCCAGCAGCCGACTCCGGGGAGGCTACACCTTC. Protein product: CASSRLRGGYTF. Full variable domain (missing parts from reference TRBV9 and TRBJ1-2): DSGVTQTPKHLITATGQRVTLRCSPRSGDLSVYWYQQSLDQGLQFLIQYYNGEERAKGNILERFSAQQFPDLHSELNLSSLELGDSALYFCASSRLRGGYTFGSGTRLTVV.